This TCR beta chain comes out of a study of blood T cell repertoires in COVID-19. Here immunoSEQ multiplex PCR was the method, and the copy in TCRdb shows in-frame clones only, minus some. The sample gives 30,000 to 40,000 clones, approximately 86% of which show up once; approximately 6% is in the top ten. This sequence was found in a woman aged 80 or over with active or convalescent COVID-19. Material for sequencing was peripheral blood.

The DNA of the CDR3 is TGCAGCGCCGGCGCGGGGACAGGGGAGTTTGGCTACACCTTC. This encodes CSAGAGTGEFGYTF. The gene calls are TRBV29-1 and TRBJ1-2; 10 bases fit TRBD1. Germline values: CDR1 SQVTM, CDR2 ANQGSEA. The trim removed 7 bases at V and 7 bases at J, leaving 12 bases unmatched. The CDR3 totals 14 residues.